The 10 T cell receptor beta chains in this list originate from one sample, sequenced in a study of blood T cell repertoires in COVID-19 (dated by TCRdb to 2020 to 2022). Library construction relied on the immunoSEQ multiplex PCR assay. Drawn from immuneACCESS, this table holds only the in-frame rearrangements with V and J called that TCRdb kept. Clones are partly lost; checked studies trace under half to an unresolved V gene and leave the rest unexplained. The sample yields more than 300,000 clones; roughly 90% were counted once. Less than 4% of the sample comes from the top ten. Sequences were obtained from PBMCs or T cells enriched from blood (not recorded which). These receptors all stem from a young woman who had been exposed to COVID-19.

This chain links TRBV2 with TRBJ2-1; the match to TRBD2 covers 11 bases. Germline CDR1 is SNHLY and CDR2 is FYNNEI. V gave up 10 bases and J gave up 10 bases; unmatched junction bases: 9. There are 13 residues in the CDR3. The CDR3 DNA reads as TGTGCCATCCTTAGCGGGGGGGCAAAAGAGCAGTTCTTC. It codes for CAILSGGAKEQFF.

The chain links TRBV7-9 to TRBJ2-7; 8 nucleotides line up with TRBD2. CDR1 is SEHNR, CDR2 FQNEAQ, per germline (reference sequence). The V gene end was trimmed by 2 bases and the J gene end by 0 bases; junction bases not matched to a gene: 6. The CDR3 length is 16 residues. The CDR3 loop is CASSLRGSGVSYEQYF. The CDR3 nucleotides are TGTGCCAGCAGCTTAAGGGGTAGCGGGGTCTCCTACGAGCAGTACTTC.

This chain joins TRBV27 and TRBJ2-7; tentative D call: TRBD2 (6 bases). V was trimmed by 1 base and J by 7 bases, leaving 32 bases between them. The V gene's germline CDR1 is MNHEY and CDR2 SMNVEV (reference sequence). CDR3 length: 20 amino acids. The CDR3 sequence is CASSLYGKTARYRTTREQYF. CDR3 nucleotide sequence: TGTGCCAGCAGTTTATATGGTAAGACAGCCAGGTACCGGACTACGAGGGAGCAGTACTTC.

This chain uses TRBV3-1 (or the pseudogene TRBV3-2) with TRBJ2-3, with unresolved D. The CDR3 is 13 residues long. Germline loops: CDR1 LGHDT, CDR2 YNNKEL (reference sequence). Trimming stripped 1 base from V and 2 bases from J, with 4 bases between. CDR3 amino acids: CASSQGATDTQYF. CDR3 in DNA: TGTGCCAGCAGCCAAGGAGCCACAGATACGCAGTATTTT.

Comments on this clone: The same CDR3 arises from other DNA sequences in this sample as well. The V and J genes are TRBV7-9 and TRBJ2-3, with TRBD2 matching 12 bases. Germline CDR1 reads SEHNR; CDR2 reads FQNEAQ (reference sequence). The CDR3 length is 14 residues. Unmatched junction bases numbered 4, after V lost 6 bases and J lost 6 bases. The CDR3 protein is CASSLGLAGDTQYF. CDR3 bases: TGTGCCAGCAGTTTGGGACTAGCGGGCGATACGCAGTATTTT.

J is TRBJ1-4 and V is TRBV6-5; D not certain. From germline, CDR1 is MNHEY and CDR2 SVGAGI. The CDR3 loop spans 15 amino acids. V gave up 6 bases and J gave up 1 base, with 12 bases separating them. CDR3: CASRRVGRTNEKLFF. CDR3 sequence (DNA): TGTGCCAGCAGACGAGTAGGGAGAACTAATGAAAAACTGTTTTTT.

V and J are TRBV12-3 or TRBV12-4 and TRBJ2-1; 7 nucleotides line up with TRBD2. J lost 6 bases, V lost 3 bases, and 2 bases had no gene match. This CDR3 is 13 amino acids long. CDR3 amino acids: CASSLGEGNEQFF. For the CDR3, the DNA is TGTGCCAGCAGTTTGGGGGAGGGCAATGAGCAGTTCTTC.

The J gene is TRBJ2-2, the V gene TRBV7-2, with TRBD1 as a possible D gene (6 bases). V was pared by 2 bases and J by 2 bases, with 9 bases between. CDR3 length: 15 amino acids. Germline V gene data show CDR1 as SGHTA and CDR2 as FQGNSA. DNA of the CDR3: TGTGCCAGCAGCTTAAGGACAGCTAACACCGGGGAGCTGTTTTTT. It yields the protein CASSLRTANTGELFF.

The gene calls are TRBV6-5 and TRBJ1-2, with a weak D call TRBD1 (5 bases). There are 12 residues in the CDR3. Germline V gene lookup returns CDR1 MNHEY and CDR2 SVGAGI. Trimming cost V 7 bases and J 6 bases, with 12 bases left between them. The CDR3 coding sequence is TGTGCCAGCAATGCAGGGAAGGATGGCTACACCTTC. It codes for CASNAGKDGYTF.

CDR3 region: CASSRLTGWDEKLFF. CDR3 coding DNA: TGCGCCAGCAGCCGCTTGACAGGGTGGGATGAAAAACTGTTTTTT. The chain has TRBV4-3 and TRBJ1-4, with TRBD1 matching over 7 bases. CDR3 length: 15 residues. CDR1 and CDR2 (germline): LGHNA, YSLEER. With V trimmed by 4 bases and J by 6 bases, 8 bases remained unmatched.